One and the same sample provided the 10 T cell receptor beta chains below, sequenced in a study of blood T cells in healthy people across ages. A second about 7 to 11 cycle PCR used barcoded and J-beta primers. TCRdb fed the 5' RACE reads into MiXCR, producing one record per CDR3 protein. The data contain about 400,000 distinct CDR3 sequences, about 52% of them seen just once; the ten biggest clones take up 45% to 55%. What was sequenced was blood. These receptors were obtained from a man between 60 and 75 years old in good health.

DNA for the CDR3: TGTGCCAGCAGCGTGCTAGCGGGGGGTCTAGATACGCAGTATTTT. Translating it yields CASSVLAGGLDTQYF. J is TRBJ2-3 and V is TRBV9; 11 bases fit TRBD2. The trim removed 2 bases at V and 5 bases at J, leaving 4 bases unmatched. The CDR3 extends over 15 amino acids. Per germline, CDR1 SGDLS and CDR2 YYNGEE. Using reference TRBV9 and TRBJ2-3 for the parts outside the CDR3, the full variable domain is DSGVTQTPKHLITATGQRVTLRCSPRSGDLSVYWYQQSLDQGLQFLIQYYNGEERAKGNILERFSAQQFPDLHSELNLSSLELGDSALYFCASSVLAGGLDTQYFGPGTRLTVL.

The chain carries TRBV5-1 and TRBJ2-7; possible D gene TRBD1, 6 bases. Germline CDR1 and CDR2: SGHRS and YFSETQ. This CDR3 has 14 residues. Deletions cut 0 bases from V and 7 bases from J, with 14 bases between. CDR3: CASSLGTANNEQYF. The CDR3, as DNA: TGCGCCAGCAGCTTGGGGACAGCCAACAATGAGCAGTACTTC.

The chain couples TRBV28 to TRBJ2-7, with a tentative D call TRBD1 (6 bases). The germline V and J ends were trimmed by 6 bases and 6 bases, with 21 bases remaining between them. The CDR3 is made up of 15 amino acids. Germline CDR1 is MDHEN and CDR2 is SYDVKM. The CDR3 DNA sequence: TGTGCCAGCAGCACCCCCGGGACAACTCTTTCCGAGCAGTACTTC. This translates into CASSTPGTTLSEQYF. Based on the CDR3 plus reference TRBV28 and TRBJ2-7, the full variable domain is DVKVTQSSRYLVKRTGEKVFLECVQDMDHENMFWYRQDPGLGLRLIYFSYDVKMKEKGDIPEGYSVSREKKERFSLILESASTNQTSMYLCASSTPGTTLSEQYFGPGTRLTVT.

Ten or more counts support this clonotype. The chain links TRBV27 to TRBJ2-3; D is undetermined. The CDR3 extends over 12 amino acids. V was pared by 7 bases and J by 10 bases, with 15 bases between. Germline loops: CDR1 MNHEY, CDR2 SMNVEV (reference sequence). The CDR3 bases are TGTGCCAGCAAAGGGATCGCCCCCGCGCAGTATTTT. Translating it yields CASKGIAPAQYF.

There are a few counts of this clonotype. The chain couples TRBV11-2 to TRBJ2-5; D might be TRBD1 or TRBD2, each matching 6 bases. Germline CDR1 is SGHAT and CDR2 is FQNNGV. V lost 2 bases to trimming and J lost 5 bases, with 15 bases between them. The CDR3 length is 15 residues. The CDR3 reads CASSLWGAPGETQYF. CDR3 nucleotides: TGTGCCAGCAGCTTATGGGGGGCACCGGGGGAGACCCAGTACTTC. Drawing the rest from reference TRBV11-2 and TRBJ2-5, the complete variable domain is EAGVAQSPRYKIIEKRQSVAFWCNPISGHATLYWYQQILGQGPKLLIQFQNNGVVDDSQLPKDRFSAERLKGVDSTLKIQPAKLEDSAVYLCASSLWGAPGETQYFGPGTRLLVL.

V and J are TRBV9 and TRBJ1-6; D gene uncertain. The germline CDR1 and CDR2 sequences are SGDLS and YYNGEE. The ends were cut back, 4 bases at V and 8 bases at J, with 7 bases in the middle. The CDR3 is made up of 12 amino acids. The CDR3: CASSRVDSPLHF. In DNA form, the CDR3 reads TGTGCCAGCAGCCGGGTGGATTCACCCCTCCACTTT.

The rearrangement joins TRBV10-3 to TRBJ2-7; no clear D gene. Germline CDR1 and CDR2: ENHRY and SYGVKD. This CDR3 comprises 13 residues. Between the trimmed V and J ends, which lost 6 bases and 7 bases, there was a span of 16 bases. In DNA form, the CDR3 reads TGTGCCATCAGGAGAGACGGCCTCGGTGAGCAGTACTTC. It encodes CAIRRDGLGEQYF.

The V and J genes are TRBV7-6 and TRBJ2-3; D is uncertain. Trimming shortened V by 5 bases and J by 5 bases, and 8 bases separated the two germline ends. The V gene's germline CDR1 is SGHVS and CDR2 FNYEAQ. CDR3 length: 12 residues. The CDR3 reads CASSNRGDTQYF. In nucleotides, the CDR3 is TGTGCCAGCAGCAACAGAGGAGATACGCAGTATTTT.

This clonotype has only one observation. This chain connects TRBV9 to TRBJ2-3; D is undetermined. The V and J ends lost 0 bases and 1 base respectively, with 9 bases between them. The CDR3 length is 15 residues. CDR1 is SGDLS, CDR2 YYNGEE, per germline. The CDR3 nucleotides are TGTGCCAGCAGCGTAGGAGTTCAGGGCACAGATACGCAGTATTTT. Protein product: CASSVGVQGTDTQYF.

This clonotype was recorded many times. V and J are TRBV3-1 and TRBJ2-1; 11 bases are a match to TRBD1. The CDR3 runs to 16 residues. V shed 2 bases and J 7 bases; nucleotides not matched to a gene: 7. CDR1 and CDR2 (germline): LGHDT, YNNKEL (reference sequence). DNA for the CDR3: TGTGCCAGCAGCCAACACCGGGACAGGGGGAAGAATGAGCAGTTCTTC. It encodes CASSQHRDRGKNEQFF.